This T cell receptor (beta chain) originates from a study of cytomegalovirus exposure and HLA in healthy donors. The study, taken as a whole, reports: It was confirmed in vitro that a few of the CMV-associated chains were specific for CMV antigens. Usually a TCR sequence was rare, but some public TCRs were found in many donors. TCR beta chains numbering some 160 were designated cytomegalovirus-associated.

From the 120-subject validation cohort, which was separate from the roughly 680-subject first cohort, the donors were drawn. TCRdb's copy holds only in-frame clones and misses some; the assay was immunoSEQ multiplex PCR. This table has under 200,000 clones, approximately 86% appearing once. Concerning this clone: Its specificity is not known.

This CDR3 is built from 19 residues. The sequencing sample was made of PBMCs. This chain uses TRBV1 with TRBJ1-2; the table assigns TRBD1, which was not confirmed against the DNA. TRBV1 corresponds to a pseudogene. This receptor was obtained from a woman aged 18-35 years in good health and CMV-seronegative. The CDR3, as DNA: TGCACCAGCAGCCAACCTAGGACAGGGCCAAATTACCTGCTCTATGGCTACACCTTC. It translates to CTSSQPRTGPNYLLYGYTF.